This TCR beta chain was captured by sequencing in a study of T-cell memory formation after mild COVID-19. TCRdb reprocessed the 5' RACE reads with MiXCR, giving one entry per CDR3 protein. Among a few hundred thousand distinct CDR3 sequences listed, about 16% were seen once. The germline gives CDR1 KGHSH, CDR2 LQKENI. The CDR3 spans 16 residues. The V end was cut by 3 bases, the J end by 0 bases, with 12 bases between. The sequence was collected from a man between 18 and 29 years old who had mild COVID-19 (a few samples of this study predate the infection). Cell type and time point are not known. The source material was PBMCs or a T cell subset sorted from them (not recorded which). The chain is built from TRBV18 and TRBJ2-1; possible D gene TRBD2, 6 bases. The CDR3 DNA reads as TGTGCCAGCTCACCGGACTATGGGATCTCCTACAATGAGCAGTTCTTC. It translates to CASSPDYGISYNEQFF.